These 28 T cell receptor beta chains originate from one sample sequenced in a study of T cell responses to AZD1222 COVID-19 vaccine. Assay used: immunoSEQ multiplex PCR; TCRdb lists only in-frame clones, some missing. The table shows about 120,000 clones, with about 85% occurring only once. Material: peripheral blood, obtained on day 0 of AZD1222 vaccination. Receptors originate from an adult in good health.

The gene calls are TRBV23-1 and TRBJ2-1, with 9 positions matching TRBD1. TRBV23-1 is an ORF for which the function is uncertain. V lost 4 bases to trimming and J lost 4 bases; unmatched junction nucleotides: 8. This CDR3 has 16 residues. DNA of the CDR3: TGCGCCAGCAGTCGATCCCGGGACAGGGATTACAATGAGCAGTTCTTC. Protein sequence: CASSRSRDRDYNEQFF.

This clone was recorded once. This sequence joins TRBV5-1 and TRBJ2-5; 14 bases fit TRBD2. Germline CDR1 and CDR2: SGHRS and YFSETQ. Losses at the gene ends were 3 bases for V and 1 base for J; bases not matched to a gene: 2. The CDR3 contains 16 residues. The CDR3 bases are TGCGCCAGCAGCTATGGGACTAGCGGGGGCCAAGAGACCCAGTACTTC. It is translated as CASSYGTSGGQETQYF.

This clone was picked up one time. The chain links TRBV6-6 to TRBJ2-1; unclear D gene. The CDR3 sequence is 14 residues long. The V gene's germline CDR1 is MNHNY and CDR2 SVGAGI (reference sequence). V was clipped by 6 bases and J by 4 bases, with 13 bases between them. The DNA of the CDR3 is TGTGCCAGCAGACCCCCGGGCCTGTACAATGAGCAGTTCTTC. This sequence encodes CASRPPGLYNEQFF.

The chain employs TRBV25-1 and TRBJ2-1; TRBD1 matches 7 bases. The CDR3 runs to 14 residues. Trimming at V came to 7 bases and at J to 9 bases, leaving 12 bases not matched to a gene. Germline V gene lookup returns CDR1 MGHDK and CDR2 SYGVNS. CDR3 in DNA: TGTGCCAGCACCCGGGACAGTGAATCGAGTGAGCAGTTCTTC. Protein: CASTRDSESSEQFF.

The chain is built from TRBV6-6 and TRBJ2-7; TRBD2 matches at 10 bases. Germline-derived CDR1 and CDR2 are MNHNY and SVGAGI (reference sequence). With 8 bases clipped from V and 4 bases from J, the junction kept 8 bases outside the gene matches. There are 14 residues in the CDR3. CDR3 sequence (DNA): TGTGCCAGCGCCTCTAGCGGGAGTAGGTACGAGCAGTACTTC. It yields the protein CASASSGSRYEQYF.

This chain joins TRBV28 and TRBJ2-7; D possibly uses TRBD1 or TRBD2 (5 bases each). V lost 3 bases, J lost 3 bases, and 18 bases lay in between. The CDR3 runs to 16 residues. In germline, CDR1 is MDHEN, CDR2 SYDVKM. The CDR3 here is CASSLGTRRSNYEQYF. CDR3 sequence (DNA): TGTGCCAGCAGTTTGGGGACCCGGCGGAGTAACTACGAGCAGTACTTC.

This chain links TRBV18 with TRBJ2-1; 8 bases line up with TRBD2. Germline V gene lookup returns CDR1 KGHSH and CDR2 LQKENI. The CDR3 loop spans 16 amino acids. The V segment lost 0 bases and the J segment 6 bases; nucleotides outside the gene matches: 7. DNA for the CDR3: TGTGCCAGCTCACCACCGCCGGGGGGGGTAATCAATGAGCAGTTCTTC. Translated: CASSPPPGGVINEQFF.

This sequence joins TRBV20-1 and TRBJ2-5; D gene uncertain. Germline V gives CDR1 DFQATT, CDR2 SNEGSKA (reference sequence). The V and J ends lost 2 bases and 5 bases respectively, with 3 bases between them. The CDR3 spans 10 residues. This CDR3 reads CSARTETQYF. Written as DNA, the CDR3 is TGCAGTGCTAGAACTGAGACCCAGTACTTC.

This chain uses TRBV5-1 with TRBJ1-3, with unresolved D. Between the trimmed V and J ends, which lost 6 bases and 0 bases, there was a span of 16 bases. The CDR3 contains 16 residues. Germline V gene lookup returns CDR1 SGHRS and CDR2 YFSETQ. CDR3 in amino acids: CASNSDGATSGNTIYF. The CDR3 nucleotides are TGCGCCAGCAACTCAGATGGCGCAACCTCTGGAAACACCATATATTTT.

The rearrangement joins TRBV5-6 to TRBJ1-3; D remains ambiguous. In germline, CDR1 is SGHDT, CDR2 YYEEEE. Deletions cut 3 bases from V and 15 bases from J, with 16 bases between. The CDR3 is 12 amino acids. The CDR3 sequence is CASSSIQGPRYF. The CDR3 DNA follows: TGTGCCAGCAGCTCGATCCAAGGGCCCCGATATTTT.

The chain is built from TRBV7-2 and TRBJ2-1; no reliable D call. CDR3 length equals 15 residues. V was pared by 1 base and J by 10 bases, with 17 bases between. Germline V CDR1 and CDR2: SGHTA, FQGNSA. The CDR3 coding sequence is TGTGCCAGCAGCTTAGACGGGCTTCGCCTAGGGGAGCAGTTCTTC. It encodes CASSLDGLRLGEQFF.

The chain employs TRBV3-1 (or the pseudogene TRBV3-2) and TRBJ2-7; 9 bases align to TRBD2. J lost 5 bases, V lost 3 bases, and 8 bases had no gene match. Looked up from germline, CDR1 is LGHDT and CDR2 is YNNKEL (reference sequence). This CDR3 spans 15 amino acids. The chain's CDR3 is CASSQASGAQHEQYF. In DNA, the CDR3 is TGTGCCAGCAGCCAGGCTAGCGGGGCCCAACACGAGCAGTACTTC.

The chain joins TRBV7-3 to TRBJ2-6; D uncertain. Looked up from germline, CDR1 is SGHTA and CDR2 is FQGTGA. The CDR3 sequence is 14 residues long. The V end was cut by 1 base, the J end by 0 bases, with 1 base between. CDR3 loop: CASSLSSGANVLTF. CDR3 DNA sequence: TGTGCCAGCAGCTTAAGCTCTGGGGCCAACGTCCTGACTTTC.

This clone has only one observation. This chain uses TRBV30 with TRBJ1-1; possible D gene TRBD1, 5 bases. The CDR3 totals 13 residues. CDR1 is GTSNPN, CDR2 SVGIG, per germline (reference sequence). V lost 0 bases and J lost 6, with 11 bases in between. The CDR3 spells CAWSVRGESEAFF. DNA of the CDR3: TGTGCCTGGAGTGTGCGAGGGGAATCTGAAGCTTTCTTT.

The J gene is TRBJ2-3, the V gene TRBV6-1; D is ambiguous. The CDR3 contains 14 residues. V shed 0 bases and J shed 5 bases, with 9 bases lying between them. CDR1 is MNHNS, CDR2 SASEGT, per germline. The DNA for the CDR3 is TGTGCCAGCAGTGAAGCTATCACCGAAGATACGCAGTATTTT. Residues: CASSEAITEDTQYF.

This clone has more than one count but fewer than ten. The rearrangement uses TRBV10-2 and TRBJ2-2; D perhaps matches TRBD1 (6 bases). Germline values: CDR1 WSHSY, CDR2 SAAADI. Trimming took off 4 bases at V and 7 bases at J, with 25 bases between the two ends. The CDR3 length is 18 residues. CDR3 sequence reads: CASSAEVGLSGVVGELFF. The CDR3 DNA sequence: TGCGCCAGCAGTGCGGAAGTGGGTTTGTCAGGGGTCGTCGGGGAGCTGTTTTTT.

The chain links TRBV5-8 to TRBJ1-5, with D tentatively TRBD1 (6 bases). There are 15 residues in the CDR3. Trimming took off 2 bases at V and 5 bases at J, with 14 bases between the two ends. Germline V lookup: CDR1 SGHTS, CDR2 YDEGEE. The CDR3 DNA follows: TGTGCCAGCAGCTTACTACGGGGGGCTGATCAGCCCCAGCATTTT. Its translation is CASSLLRGADQPQHF.

This chain connects TRBV12-3 or TRBV12-4 to TRBJ1-6; the D is unclear. V gave up 2 bases and J gave up 13 bases, with 12 bases separating them. The length of the CDR3 is 13 residues. The CDR3 region has the DNA TGTGCCAGCAGTTTATCAAGGGAGTCGCCCCTCCACTTT. Translation: CASSLSRESPLHF.

The chain links TRBV5-1 to TRBJ1-1; D is undetermined. V was clipped by 0 bases and J by 11 bases, with 17 bases between them. The germline CDR1 and CDR2 sequences are SGHRS and YFSETQ. This CDR3 comprises 14 residues. The CDR3 DNA sequence: TGCGCCAGCAGCTTGGATGGGCTGCCGACGGGGGCTTTCTTT. This sequence encodes CASSLDGLPTGAFF.

This clone was counted only a few times. This sequence joins TRBV28 and TRBJ2-7; 7 nucleotides match TRBD1. Unmatched junction bases numbered 16, after V lost 6 bases and J lost 2 bases. The CDR3 contains 17 residues. Germline V gene lookup returns CDR1 MDHEN and CDR2 SYDVKM. The CDR3 bases are TGTGCCAGCAGGCCTTCGACAGGGCGCCCATCCACCTACGAGCAGTACTTC. The encoded protein is CASRPSTGRPSTYEQYF.

The DNA for the CDR3 is TGTGCCAGCAGCAGTAGCGGGGTGGCCTACGAGCAGTACTTC. It is translated as CASSSSGVAYEQYF. V and J are TRBV7-9 and TRBJ2-7; 8 positions match TRBD2. Per germline, CDR1 SEHNR and CDR2 FQNEAQ (reference sequence). The V segment lost 5 bases and the J segment 2 bases; nucleotides outside the gene matches: 5. The CDR3 is 14 amino acids.

The genes are TRBV28 and TRBJ1-3, with unresolved D. V lost 4 bases to trimming and J lost 1 base, with 11 bases between them. Germline V gene data show CDR1 as MDHEN and CDR2 as SYDVKM. This CDR3 has 15 amino acids. The CDR3 DNA sequence: TGTGCCAGCAGTTCCGGGAGCTGGTCTGGAAACACCATATATTTT. It is translated as CASSSGSWSGNTIYF.

This clone turned up a few times. V is TRBV7-9 and J is TRBJ1-4; D not resolved. Germline V CDR1 and CDR2: SEHNR, FQNEAQ (reference sequence). V was trimmed by 5 bases and J by 4 bases, leaving 11 bases between them. The CDR3 covers 14 residues. The CDR3 DNA sequence: TGTGCCAGCAGCCCCGGAGCACATAATGAAAAACTGTTTTTT. This sequence encodes CASSPGAHNEKLFF.

The V gene is TRBV6-5, the J gene TRBJ2-3; possibly TRBD1 for D (7 bases). Germline loops: CDR1 MNHEY, CDR2 SVGAGI. With 1 base removed from V and 4 bases from J, the gap between germline ends came to 15 bases. This CDR3 is 16 amino acids long. The CDR3 DNA is TGTGCCAGCAGTTACTTACGTTCAGGGGGGCCAGATACGCAGTATTTT. It encodes CASSYLRSGGPDTQYF.

This clone was picked up one time. The chain couples TRBV7-2 to TRBJ1-6, with 8 bases lining up with TRBD1. Per germline, CDR1 SGHTA and CDR2 FQGNSA. V shed 3 bases and J 9 bases; nucleotides not matched to a gene: 4. The CDR3 covers 14 residues. The CDR3 reads CASSFQGAGSPLHF. The CDR3 coding sequence is TGTGCCAGCAGCTTCCAGGGGGCAGGTTCACCCCTCCACTTT.

The J gene is TRBJ1-2, the V gene TRBV3-1 (or the pseudogene TRBV3-2), with a possible D match to TRBD1 (5 bases). Germline V gene sequence: CDR1 LGHDT, CDR2 YNNKEL (reference sequence). This CDR3 comprises 15 residues. Deletions cut 0 bases from V and 8 bases from J, with 16 bases between. CDR3 amino acids: CASSQEPGQGGGYTF. CDR3 coding DNA: TGTGCCAGCAGCCAAGAGCCGGGGCAGGGCGGGGGCTACACCTTC.

The rearrangement links TRBV28 to TRBJ2-7, with TRBD1 matching over 9 bases. V lost 4 bases, J lost 9 bases, and 13 bases stayed unmatched. There are 15 residues in the CDR3. Germline CDR1 MDHEN, CDR2 SYDVKM. DNA of the CDR3: TGTGCCAGCAGTTCCTCCGGGACAGGGCTTTCAGGGCAGTACTTC. This codes for CASSSSGTGLSGQYF.

The V and J genes are TRBV24-1 and TRBJ1-4; 7 nucleotides agree with TRBD1. Per germline, CDR1 KGHDR and CDR2 SFDVKD. The CDR3 is made up of 15 amino acids. The junction had 15 bases not matched to a gene; V was cut back by 10 bases and J by 8 bases. The CDR3 DNA is TGTGCCACTTCGAGAGGGGGCCAGGGGGAAGAAAAACTGTTTTTT. It translates to CATSRGGQGEEKLFF.